The T cell receptor (beta chain) described here comes from a study of cytomegalovirus exposure and HLA in healthy donors. Study conclusions and caveats: By a later analysis, the bulk of CMV-associated TCR beta chains appeared HLA-restricted. Reported performance of the classifier showed diagnosis of cytomegalovirus status with high specificity and sensitivity.

With respect to this clone: What it binds is unknown.

The study ran its PCR with 60 Vbeta and 13 Jbeta primers. The protocol was immunoSEQ multiplex PCR, while the TCRdb copy is restricted to in-frame clones and leaves out a portion. This table has about 200,000 clones, 75% to 85% appearing once. The length of the CDR3 is 14 residues. Germline CDR1 LNHDA, CDR2 SQIVND (reference sequence). V was trimmed by 8 bases and J by 0 bases, leaving 11 bases between them. This TCR was recovered from a woman in her thirties or forties in good health and CMV-seronegative. The V and J genes are TRBV19 and TRBJ1-5, with D hard to call. The material sequenced was PBMCs. CDR3 loop: CASQEVYSNQPQHF. CDR3 nucleotides: TGTGCCAGTCAAGAGGTATATAGCAATCAGCCCCAGCATTTT.